Following are 31 T cell receptor beta chains from one sample sequenced in a study of vaccination effects on CD4 cells after COVID-19. TCRdb keeps only in-frame clones here, not all; method: immunoSEQ multiplex PCR. This table holds some 30,000 clones, about four fifths found once. No antigen has been assigned to these receptors. Sequencing was preceded by expansion of antigen-specific CD4+ T cells with viral peptide pools in the ViraFEST assay. It was after approximately 11 days of culture that CD4+ T cells were isolated. The cohort was immunized with two doses of either the BNT162b2 or mRNA-1273 vaccine. The sequencing here drew on CD4+ T cells from PBMCs cultured with HCoV-NL63 spike peptides, taken after COVID-19 vaccination. The receptors stem from a human donor who received a COVID-19 vaccine. Some clones in this sample may be carry-over from other donors' samples.

J is TRBJ1-4 and V is TRBV15, with TRBD1 matching 7 bases. This CDR3 is 15 amino acids long. V trimming: 1 base; J trimming: 4 bases; junction bases outside the gene matches: 3. The V gene's germline CDR1 is LNHNV and CDR2 YYDKDF (reference sequence). In DNA, the CDR3 is TGTGCCACCAGCAGAGGAGACAGGGTTAATGAAAAACTGTTTTTT. This gives the protein CATSRGDRVNEKLFF. Using reference TRBV15 and TRBJ1-4 for the parts outside the CDR3, the full variable domain is DAMVIQNPRYQVTQFGKPVTLSCSQTLNHNVMYWYQQKSSQAPKLLFHYYDKDFNNEADTPDNFQSRRPNTSFCFLDIRSPGLGDTAMYLCATSRGDRVNEKLFFGSGTQLSVL.

This chain joins TRBV6-5 and TRBJ1-5, with D tentatively TRBD1 (5 bases). Germline V gene data show CDR1 as MNHEY and CDR2 as SVGAGI. Deletions cut 2 bases from V and 9 bases from J, with 5 bases between. This CDR3 comprises 11 residues. The CDR3 protein is CASSYGGPQHF. The CDR3, as DNA: TGTGCCAGCAGTTACGGGGGGCCCCAGCATTTT.

The CDR3 loop is CASSPWRDRNTGELFF. The CDR3 nucleotides read TGTGCCAGCAGCCCGTGGAGGGACCGGAACACCGGGGAGCTGTTTTTT. The chain recombines TRBV11-2 with TRBJ2-2; D may be TRBD2 (6 bases). The germline V gene encodes CDR1 SGHAT and CDR2 FQNNGV. V gave up 5 bases and J gave up 1 base, with 14 bases separating them. The CDR3 covers 16 residues.

The V call is TRBV27, the J call TRBJ2-3; perhaps TRBD1 as D (5 bases). The V end lost 3 bases, the J end lost 0 bases, and 13 bases lay between the germline ends. In germline, CDR1 is MNHEY, CDR2 SMNVEV (reference sequence). The CDR3 length is 16 residues. CDR3 in amino acids: CASSFRTPYSTDTQYF. CDR3 DNA sequence: TGTGCCAGCAGTTTCAGGACACCATACAGCACAGATACGCAGTATTTT.

V gene TRBV20-1 combines with J gene TRBJ1-1; D might be TRBD1 (5 bases). Trimming took 3 bases from V and 8 from J, leaving 10 bases between them. The CDR3 consists of 11 residues. Germline values: CDR1 DFQATT, CDR2 SNEGSKA (reference sequence). The CDR3 coding sequence is TGCAGTGCTAGGCACCGGGACGAAGCTTTCTTT. Translating it yields CSARHRDEAFF.

This chain uses TRBV5-1 with TRBJ2-1; TRBD2 matches at 13 bases. The CDR3 has 13 residues. CDR1 and CDR2 (germline): SGHRS, YFSETQ. The junction had 6 bases not matched to a gene; V was cut back by 4 bases and J by 14 bases. The CDR3 DNA is TGCGCCAGCAGCCTAGGGACTAGCGGGGAGGAGTTCTTC. Translating it yields CASSLGTSGEEFF.

The rearrangement joins TRBV19 to TRBJ1-1, with D maybe TRBD1 (6 bases). The V gene's germline CDR1 is LNHDA and CDR2 SQIVND (reference sequence). The CDR3 runs 15 residues. Trimming left V 2 bases short and J 1 base short, with 11 bases between. The CDR3 region has the DNA TGTGCCAGTAGTATATTCTGGGGACAGAACACTGAAGCTTTCTTT. This encodes CASSIFWGQNTEAFF. The full variable domain, its missing parts supplied by reference TRBV19 and TRBJ1-1, is DGGITQSPKYLFRKEGQNVTLSCEQNLNHDAMYWYRQDPGQGLRLIYYSQIVNDFQKGDIAEGYSVSREKKESFPLTVTSAQKNPTAFYLCASSIFWGQNTEAFFGQGTRLTVV.

The V and J genes are TRBV18 and TRBJ1-4; TRBD1 is a possible D gene (6 bases). The germline CDR1 and CDR2 sequences are KGHSH and LQKENI. V was trimmed by 8 bases and J by 4 bases, leaving 11 bases between them. The CDR3 is made up of 13 amino acids. In DNA, the CDR3 is TGTGCCAGCCAGGACAGCCGTAATGAAAAACTGTTTTTT. Encoded protein: CASQDSRNEKLFF.

The chain recombines TRBV6-2 or TRBV6-3 with TRBJ2-7; TRBD1 aligns across 10 bases. The CDR3 is 16 residues long. Germline loops: CDR1 MNHEY, CDR2 SVGEGT. After removal of 0 bases from V and 2 bases from J, the junction contained 4 bases not matched to a gene. The CDR3 sequence: CASSYSRDRGTYEQYV. The CDR3 DNA reads TGTGCCAGCAGTTACTCGCGGGACAGGGGTACCTACGAGCAGTACGTC.

The gene calls are TRBV24-1 and TRBJ2-2; D is perhaps TRBD2 (5 bases). Trimming removed 2 bases from V and 5 bases from J, with 17 bases in between. The CDR3 has 17 amino acids. The germline V gene has CDR1 KGHDR and CDR2 SFDVKD. The chain's CDR3 is CATSDSYSERTTGELFF. The CDR3 DNA reads TGTGCCACCAGTGATTCGTATTCGGAGAGGACTACCGGGGAGCTGTTTTTT.

The gene calls are TRBV5-6 and TRBJ1-1; 8 bases line up with TRBD1. Per the germline V gene, CDR1 is SGHDT and CDR2 is YYEEEE. Trimming cost V 2 bases and J 1 base; bases outside gene matches: 1. The CDR3 consists of 14 residues. CDR3 sequence (DNA): TGTGCCAGCAGCTTTGGACAGGGGAACACTGAAGCTTTCTTT. Protein sequence: CASSFGQGNTEAFF. The entire variable domain, with the rest obtained from reference TRBV5-6 and TRBJ1-1, is as follows: DAGVTQSPTHLIKTRGQQVTLRCSPKSGHDTVSWYQQALGQGPQFIFQYYEEEERQRGNFPDRFSGHQFPNYSSELNVNALLLGDSALYLCASSFGQGNTEAFFGQGTRLTVV.

The J gene is TRBJ1-5, the V gene TRBV5-1; 8 bases agree with TRBD1. Germline V lookup: CDR1 SGHRS, CDR2 YFSETQ. The CDR3 covers 15 residues. V gave up 0 bases and J gave up 6 bases; unmatched junction bases: 5. The CDR3 sequence: CASSLGAGGSQPQHF. CDR3 DNA sequence: TGCGCCAGCAGCTTGGGGGCAGGGGGCTCTCAGCCCCAGCATTTT.

The rearrangement joins TRBV21-1 to TRBJ2-5. TRBV21-1 is noted as a pseudogene. This CDR3 comprises 12 residues. The DNA for the CDR3 is TGTGCCAGCAGCCCGCTGGGGGAGACCCAGTACTTC. This gives the protein CASSPLGETQYF.

V gene TRBV19 combines with J gene TRBJ2-3; D is unclear. The CDR3 has 15 residues. Germline values: CDR1 LNHDA, CDR2 SQIVND (reference sequence). V was pared by 1 base and J by 3 bases, with 11 bases between. CDR3 loop: CASSIGISRTDTQYF. CDR3 DNA: TGTGCCAGTAGTATAGGGATATCCCGGACAGATACGCAGTATTTT.

The rearrangement joins TRBV5-1 to TRBJ2-5; D unclear. The CDR3 length is 12 residues. Trimming removed 4 bases from V and 1 base from J, with 5 bases in between. From germline, CDR1 is SGHRS and CDR2 YFSETQ. The CDR3, as DNA: TGCGCCAGCAGCATCCCCCAAGAGACCCAGTACTTC. It specifies CASSIPQETQYF.

The rearrangement uses TRBV19 and TRBJ1-2, with 7 nucleotides matching TRBD1. Losses at the gene ends were 6 bases for V and 0 bases for J; bases not matched to a gene: 16. Germline CDR1 and CDR2: LNHDA and SQIVND (reference sequence). The CDR3 totals 18 residues. CDR3 in amino acids: CASSHSRRWDRTNYGYTF. CDR3 DNA sequence: TGTGCCAGTAGCCACTCCCGCCGCTGGGACAGAACTAACTATGGCTACACCTTC.

V gene TRBV18 combines with J gene TRBJ2-7, with 7 bases lining up with TRBD1. The CDR3 is made up of 15 amino acids. J was trimmed by 6 bases and V by 2 bases; bases with no gene match: 10. Germline CDR1 is KGHSH and CDR2 is LQKENI. In DNA form, the CDR3 reads TGTGCCAGCTCACCAAAAGGGGGCTCTTTCGGCGAGCAGTACGTC. It yields the protein CASSPKGGSFGEQYV.

The V gene is TRBV2, the J gene TRBJ1-6; D gene ambiguous. The V and J ends lost 2 bases and 6 bases respectively, with 11 bases between them. This CDR3 region has 15 residues. From germline, CDR1 is SNHLY and CDR2 FYNNEI. CDR3 nucleotides: TGTGCCAGCAGTGAAAAAGGGAATTTTAATTCACCCCTCCACTTT. As protein: CASSEKGNFNSPLHF.

This rearrangement joins TRBV6-5 to TRBJ1-5; D is ambiguous. In germline, CDR1 is MNHEY, CDR2 SVGAGI. The CDR3 is 15 residues long. V was cut by 5 bases and J by 0 bases, with 11 bases left in between. The CDR3 loop is CASSRTVYSNQPQHF. The CDR3 DNA reads TGTGCCAGCAGTCGGACCGTTTATAGCAATCAGCCCCAGCATTTT.

This chain links TRBV5-4 with TRBJ2-5; no firm D call. Germline V lookup: CDR1 SGHNT, CDR2 YYREEE (reference sequence). The CDR3 totals 14 residues. V dropped 4 bases and J dropped 2 bases, with 12 bases sitting between them. CDR3 DNA: TGTGCCAGCAGCGATGGGCGGCTTCAAGAGACCCAGTACTTC. As protein: CASSDGRLQETQYF.

This chain uses TRBV28 with TRBJ1-2; D possibly corresponds to TRBD1 (6 bases). Germline values: CDR1 MDHEN, CDR2 SYDVKM. The CDR3 has 12 amino acids. Deletions cut 2 bases from V and 6 bases from J, with 7 bases between. For the CDR3, the DNA is TGTGCCAGCAGTTTACAGGGGAATGGCTACACCTTC. Translating gives CASSLQGNGYTF.

The chain uses TRBV30 and TRBJ2-7; TRBD1 might be the D (6 bases). This CDR3 contains 13 residues. Germline CDR1 GTSNPN, CDR2 SVGIG (reference sequence). The CDR3 loop reads CATYPDSSYEQYV. In DNA, the CDR3 is TGTGCTACCTACCCGGACAGCTCCTACGAGCAGTACGTC.

The V and J genes are TRBV2 and TRBJ2-5; 11 nucleotides align to TRBD2. The CDR3 runs 15 residues. Germline CDR1 reads SNHLY; CDR2 reads FYNNEI. The V segment lost 3 bases and the J segment 6 bases; nucleotides outside the gene matches: 6. DNA of the CDR3: TGTGCCAGCAGTGATGGTAGCGGGGGGGGGAAGACCCAGTACTTC. The encoded protein is CASSDGSGGGKTQYF.

Only one count was recorded for this clone. The chain recombines TRBV5-8 with TRBJ2-1, with 8 bases aligning to TRBD1. CDR1 is SGHTS, CDR2 YDEGEE, per germline. There are 15 residues in the CDR3. V gave up 2 bases and J gave up 7 bases; unmatched junction bases: 8. The CDR3: CASSFYGTGFNEQFF. CDR3 nucleotide sequence: TGTGCCAGCAGCTTCTATGGGACAGGTTTTAATGAGCAGTTCTTC.

The chain couples TRBV18 to TRBJ1-4, with 7 bases lining up with TRBD1. V was clipped by 2 bases and J by 5 bases; unmatched bases: 5. Germline CDR1 reads KGHSH; CDR2 reads LQKENI. This CDR3 has 15 amino acids. CDR3 nucleotide sequence: TGTGCCAGCTCACCAAGACAGGGCGGGAATGAAAAACTGTTTTTT. This sequence encodes CASSPRQGGNEKLFF.

The V and J genes are TRBV19 and TRBJ1-2, with TRBD1 matching over 7 bases. Germline-derived CDR1 and CDR2 are LNHDA and SQIVND (reference sequence). The CDR3 has 18 residues. The J segment lost 4 bases and the V segment lost 5 bases, leaving 19 bases of the junction unmatched. CDR3 residues: CASSPLPGQGVQSYGYTF. CDR3 DNA sequence: TGTGCCAGTAGTCCACTCCCCGGGCAGGGGGTGCAGAGCTATGGCTACACCTTC.

The rearrangement links TRBV5-1 to TRBJ2-2, with 7 positions matching TRBD1. This CDR3 comprises 16 residues. V lost 4 bases to trimming and J lost 3 bases; unmatched junction nucleotides: 9. Per germline, CDR1 SGHRS and CDR2 YFSETQ. CDR3 DNA sequence: TGCGCCAGCAGCCCCTCGACAGGGTATTACACCGGGGAGCTGTTTTTT. It translates to CASSPSTGYYTGELFF. The variable domain in full, completed from reference TRBV5-1 and TRBJ2-2, reads KAGVTQTPRYLIKTRGQQVTLSCSPISGHRSVSWYQQTPGQGLQFLFEYFSETQRNKGNFPGRFSGRQFSNSRSEMNVSTLELGDSALYLCASSPSTGYYTGELFFGEGSRLTVL.

This rearrangement joins TRBV5-1 to TRBJ2-5; possibly TRBD1 for D (5 bases). CDR1 is SGHRS and CDR2 is YFSETQ in the germline V gene. V lost 5 bases and J 4 bases, leaving 12 bases between the germline ends. The CDR3 totals 13 residues. CDR3 amino acids: CASRSQGSETQYF. The CDR3 coding sequence is TGCGCCAGCAGATCTCAGGGTTCAGAGACCCAGTACTTC. Together with reference TRBV5-1 and TRBJ2-5, the CDR3 gives the full variable domain: KAGVTQTPRYLIKTRGQQVTLSCSPISGHRSVSWYQQTPGQGLQFLFEYFSETQRNKGNFPGRFSGRQFSNSRSEMNVSTLELGDSALYLCASRSQGSETQYFGPGTRLLVL.

The chain couples TRBV27 to TRBJ2-5; possibly TRBD2 for D (6 bases). V was pared by 6 bases and J by 1 base, with 12 bases between. Germline CDR1 MNHEY, CDR2 SMNVEV (reference sequence). CDR3 size: 14 residues. The CDR3 region is CASRATGGQETQYF. In DNA form, the CDR3 reads TGTGCCAGCAGGGCGACCGGGGGCCAAGAGACCCAGTACTTC.

The V and J genes are TRBV5-8 and TRBJ1-1, with D hard to call. CDR3 length: 16 amino acids. Germline-derived CDR1 and CDR2 are SGHTS and YDEGEE. V lost 4 bases and J 0 bases, leaving 16 bases between the germline ends. The CDR3 DNA is TGTGCCAGCAGCAGTTGGAACTGGAGGGTGAACACTGAAGCTTTCTTT. Translation: CASSSWNWRVNTEAFF.

This rearrangement joins TRBV27 to TRBJ2-1; the match to TRBD2 covers 7 bases. After removal of 6 bases from V and 9 bases from J, the junction contained 17 bases not matched to a gene. The CDR3 consists of 16 residues. The germline V gene has CDR1 MNHEY and CDR2 SMNVEV (reference sequence). CDR3 amino acids: CASSRPSGRDWAEQFF. CDR3 sequence (DNA): TGTGCCAGCAGCCGACCTAGCGGTAGAGATTGGGCTGAGCAGTTCTTC.